A single sample is the source of the 15 T cell receptor beta chains below, sequenced in a study of tumor-infiltrating lymphocytes in primary liver carcinoma. A constant-region primer served to make TCR beta cDNA from about 490 ng total RNA. A slightly modified ARM-PCR protocol with three nested multiplex PCR rounds produced these TCR beta libraries. Forward primers for TRBV1-TRBV30 and a C-beta reverse primer served the first two PCR rounds, at approximately 10 cycles each. Each CDR3 protein is one row after TCRdb ran MiXCR on the multiplex PCR reads. The table shows some 64,000 distinct CDR3 sequences, with 71% occurring only once. Co-extraction of both nucleic acids (RNA and DNA) used roughly 20-34 mg of unsorted bulk tissue. Sequencing was performed on liver tumor tissue from sampling region 4. The subset was: tumor region T4, right-lateral pole. The receptors derive from a man aged 35 to 55 with primary liver carcinoma and hepatitis B virus infection.

Remarks on this clonotype: It may be a read error: a sequence one base away is much more abundant. The chain recombines TRBV6-2 or TRBV6-3 with TRBJ2-1; D unclear. Germline CDR1 is MNHEY and CDR2 is SVGEGT. CDR3 length: 15 residues. This CDR3 reads CASSYTESSYDEQFF. CDR3 nucleotide sequence: TGTGCCAGCAGTTACACGGAGAGCTCCTACGATGAGCAGTTCTTC.

Details on this clonotype: The germline gene is not matched at one end of the junction; a read error may be the cause. This rearrangement joins TRBV4-2 to TRBJ2-5; the D is unclear. Per the germline V gene, CDR1 is LGHNA and CDR2 is YNFKEQ. The CDR3 is 16 residues long. The CDR3 DNA is TGTGCCAGCAGCCAAGATTTACGAAGAGACCAAGAGACCCAGCACTTC. Translating gives CASSQDLRRDQETQHF.

Regarding this clonotype: No conserved phenylalanine or tryptophan is present at the end of the CDR3, so a read error is the likely explanation. Here the CDR3 reads CASSGPIDPDTQYL. The CDR3 nucleotides read TGTGCCAGCAGCGGACCGATCGACCCAGATACGCAGTATCTT. The V gene is TRBV5-4, the J gene TRBJ2-3; the D is unclear. V lost 4 bases, J lost 4 bases, and 13 bases lay in between. The CDR3 runs 14 residues. The V gene's germline CDR1 is SGHNT and CDR2 YYREEE (reference sequence).

Turning to this clonotype: Since a much larger clone is just one base distant, this may be a read error. V is TRBV11-2 and J is TRBJ2-7; D unclear. The CDR3 totals 15 residues. Germline CDR1 reads SGHAT; CDR2 reads FQNNGV. CDR3 sequence reads: CTSSLSVGISYEQCF. In DNA form, the CDR3 reads TGTACCAGCAGCCTATCTGTGGGAATATCCTACGAGCAGTGCTTC. The entire variable domain, with the rest obtained from reference TRBV11-2 and TRBJ2-7, is as follows: EAGVAQSPRYKIIEKRQSVAFWCNPISGHATLYWYQQILGQGPKLLIQFQNNGVVDDSQLPKDRFSAERLKGVDSTLKIQPAKLEDSAVYLCTSSLSVGISYEQCFGPGTRLTVT.

The sample holds a few counts of this clonotype. A much larger clone differs by one base, so this may be a read error. Here the CDR3 reads CASIAWVWRVTEAFF. The CDR3 DNA reads as TGTGCCAGCATCGCGTGGGTTTGGCGGGTCACTGAAGCTTTCTTT. The V gene is TRBV7-9, the J gene TRBJ1-1; no clear D gene. The V gene lost 7 bases and the J gene lost 4 bases, with 19 bases spanning the gap. CDR1 is SEHNR and CDR2 is FQNEAQ in the germline V gene (reference sequence). This CDR3 is built from 15 residues.

Notes on this clonotype: Being one base from a much bigger clone, this may be a read error. The gene calls are TRBV5-1 and TRBJ2-7, with a possible D match to TRBD1 (5 bases). V lost 10 bases, J lost 4 bases, and 27 bases lay in between. Looked up from germline, CDR1 is SGHRS and CDR2 is YFSETQ. This CDR3 is 16 amino acids long. The CDR3 DNA follows: TGCGCCGGCGGCCTTAACTCAGGGTCTGTCTTGTACGAGCAGTACTTC. Protein sequence: CAGGLNSGSVLYEQYF.

V and J are TRBV5-1 and TRBJ1-6; D is unresolved. Trimming took 5 bases from V and 11 from J, leaving 17 bases between them. Germline V CDR1 and CDR2: SGHRS, YFSETQ. This CDR3 is built from 14 residues. The CDR3 loop is CASRTEQNVTPLHF. The DNA for the CDR3 is TGCGCCAGCAGGACGGAACAGAATGTAACACCCCTCCACTTT.

The J gene is TRBJ2-7, the V gene TRBV6-2 or TRBV6-3; D perhaps matches TRBD2 (6 bases). With 6 bases removed from V and 6 bases from J, the gap between germline ends came to 21 bases. The germline gives CDR1 MNHEY, CDR2 SVGEGT. The CDR3 has 15 residues. The CDR3 loop reads CASSTPTCGGCEQYF. DNA for the CDR3: TGTGCCAGCAGCACTCCGACTTGCGGAGGGTGCGAGCAGTACTTC.

A remark on this clonotype: A junction boundary mismatches the germline segment, possibly from a read error. The chain combines TRBV12-3 or TRBV12-4 with TRBJ2-3; 8 bases align to TRBD2. There are 15 residues in the CDR3. CDR3 protein: CASSTPLAVVDRQYF. CDR3 in DNA: TGTGCCAGCAGTACCCCACTAGCGGTAGTAGATAGGCAGTATTTT.

The chain links TRBV19 to TRBJ2-1; D unresolved. The CDR3 runs 11 residues. V was trimmed by 5 bases and J by 12 bases, leaving 11 bases between them. The germline CDR1 and CDR2 sequences are LNHDA and SQIVND (reference sequence). In DNA, the CDR3 is TGTGCCAGTAGTTCTGGCCAATGGCAGTTCTTC. This sequence encodes CASSSGQWQFF. The full variable domain, its missing parts supplied by reference TRBV19 and TRBJ2-1, is DGGITQSPKYLFRKEGQNVTLSCEQNLNHDAMYWYRQDPGQGLRLIYYSQIVNDFQKGDIAEGYSVSREKKESFPLTVTSAQKNPTAFYLCASSSGQWQFFGPGTRLTVL.

Remarks on this clonotype: This may come from a read error, since a much larger clone is one base off. This chain connects TRBV29-1 to TRBJ2-2; 8 bases are a match to TRBD1. This CDR3 has 14 residues. The germline V gene has CDR1 SQVTM and CDR2 ANQGSEA. CDR3 nucleotide sequence: TGCAGCGTTCAAGGACAGGGTAACACCAGGGAGCTGTTTTTT. Translation: CSVQGQGNTRELFF.

In this sample, this clonotype turned up once. The chain joins TRBV11-3 to TRBJ2-1, with TRBD2 identical over 8 bases. This CDR3 comprises 15 residues. The germline gives CDR1 SGHNT, CDR2 YENEEA. DNA of the CDR3: TGTATCAGCAGCCCTGCCGGGACTAGGGGGAGGGAGCAGTTCTTC. It codes for CISSPAGTRGREQFF.

As for this clonotype: Without the conserved terminal phenylalanine or tryptophan, this CDR3 likely stems from a read error. The V gene is TRBV12-3 or TRBV12-4, the J gene TRBJ1-5; no reliable D call. V dropped 1 base and J dropped 3 bases, with 7 bases sitting between them. The CDR3 totals 14 residues. CDR3 sequence: CASSLDEDNQPQHL. CDR3 DNA: TGTGCCAGCAGTTTAGATGAGGACAATCAGCCCCAGCATCTT.

The chain links TRBV12-3 or TRBV12-4 to TRBJ1-5; D ambiguous. This CDR3 spans 15 amino acids. The V gene lost 6 bases and the J gene lost 11 bases, with 23 bases spanning the gap. DNA for the CDR3: TGTGCCAGCAGCCCCGCAGCGCAGGCTAACCAGTCCCAGCATTTT. Protein product: CASSPAAQANQSQHF.

This chain joins TRBV11-2 and TRBJ1-1; 7 nucleotides agree with TRBD1. Per the germline V gene, CDR1 is SGHAT and CDR2 is FQNNGV. The CDR3 spans 15 residues. The V segment lost 5 bases and the J segment 0 bases; nucleotides outside the gene matches: 6. As DNA, the CDR3 is TGTGCCAGCAGCCCATCCAGGGGGTTGAACACTGAAGCTTTCTTT. Translated: CASSPSRGLNTEAFF.